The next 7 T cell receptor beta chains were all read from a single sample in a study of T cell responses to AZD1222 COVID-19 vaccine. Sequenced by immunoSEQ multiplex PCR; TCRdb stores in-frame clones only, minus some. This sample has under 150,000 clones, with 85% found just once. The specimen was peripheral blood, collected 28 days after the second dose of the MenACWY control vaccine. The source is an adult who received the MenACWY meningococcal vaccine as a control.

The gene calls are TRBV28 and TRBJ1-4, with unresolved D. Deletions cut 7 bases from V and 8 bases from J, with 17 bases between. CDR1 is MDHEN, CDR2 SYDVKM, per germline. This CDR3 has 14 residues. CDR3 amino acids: CASNPPGVREKLFF. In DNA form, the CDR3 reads TGTGCCAGCAACCCTCCTGGGGTAAGGGAAAAACTGTTTTTT.

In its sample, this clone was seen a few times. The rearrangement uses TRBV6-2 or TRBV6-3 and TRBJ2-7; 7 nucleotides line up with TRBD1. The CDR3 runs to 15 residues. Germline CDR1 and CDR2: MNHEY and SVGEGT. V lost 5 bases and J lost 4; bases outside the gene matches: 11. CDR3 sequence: CASSTPGQWVYEQYF. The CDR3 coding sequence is TGTGCCAGCAGTACCCCGGGACAGTGGGTTTACGAGCAGTACTTC.

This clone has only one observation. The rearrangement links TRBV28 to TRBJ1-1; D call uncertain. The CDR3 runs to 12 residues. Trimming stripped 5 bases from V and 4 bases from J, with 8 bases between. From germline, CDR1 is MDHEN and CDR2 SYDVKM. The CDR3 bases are TGTGCCAGCAGTCTTCCGGGCACTGAAGCTTTCTTT. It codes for CASSLPGTEAFF.

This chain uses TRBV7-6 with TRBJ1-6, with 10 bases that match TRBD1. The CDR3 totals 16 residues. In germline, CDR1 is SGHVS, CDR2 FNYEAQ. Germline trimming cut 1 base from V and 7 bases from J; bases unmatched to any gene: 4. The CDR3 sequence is CASSLESTGGNSPLHF. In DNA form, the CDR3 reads TGTGCCAGCAGCTTAGAATCGACAGGGGGCAATTCACCCCTCCACTTT.

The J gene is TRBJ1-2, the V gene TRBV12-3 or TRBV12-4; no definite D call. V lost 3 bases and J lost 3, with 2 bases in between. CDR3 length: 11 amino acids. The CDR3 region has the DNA TGTGCCAGCAGTTTCGACTATGGCTACACCTTC. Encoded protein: CASSFDYGYTF.

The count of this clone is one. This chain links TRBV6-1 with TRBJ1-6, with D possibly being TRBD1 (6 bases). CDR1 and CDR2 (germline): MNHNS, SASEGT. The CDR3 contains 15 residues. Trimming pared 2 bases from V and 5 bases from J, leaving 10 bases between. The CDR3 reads CASSEYAGDNSPLHF. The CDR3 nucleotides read TGTGCCAGCAGTGAATACGCAGGGGATAATTCACCCCTCCACTTT.

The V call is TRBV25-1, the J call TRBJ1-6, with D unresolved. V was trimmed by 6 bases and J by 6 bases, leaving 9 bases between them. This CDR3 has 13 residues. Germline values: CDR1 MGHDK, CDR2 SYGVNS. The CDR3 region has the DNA TGTGCCAGCAGCCCCTACTCTAATTCACCCCTCCACTTT. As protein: CASSPYSNSPLHF.